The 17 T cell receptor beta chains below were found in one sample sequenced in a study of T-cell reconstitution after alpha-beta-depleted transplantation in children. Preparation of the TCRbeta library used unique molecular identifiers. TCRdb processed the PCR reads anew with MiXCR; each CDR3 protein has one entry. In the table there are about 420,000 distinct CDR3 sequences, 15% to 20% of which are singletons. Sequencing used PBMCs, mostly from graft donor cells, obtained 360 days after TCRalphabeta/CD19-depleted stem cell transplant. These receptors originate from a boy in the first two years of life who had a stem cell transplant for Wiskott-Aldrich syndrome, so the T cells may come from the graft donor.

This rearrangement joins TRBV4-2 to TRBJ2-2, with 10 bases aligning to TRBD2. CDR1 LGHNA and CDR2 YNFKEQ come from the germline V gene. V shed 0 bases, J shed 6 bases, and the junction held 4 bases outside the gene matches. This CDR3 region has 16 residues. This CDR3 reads CASSQDERGGAGELFF. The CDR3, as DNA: TGTGCCAGCAGCCAAGATGAGCGGGGGGGTGCCGGGGAGCTGTTTTTT.

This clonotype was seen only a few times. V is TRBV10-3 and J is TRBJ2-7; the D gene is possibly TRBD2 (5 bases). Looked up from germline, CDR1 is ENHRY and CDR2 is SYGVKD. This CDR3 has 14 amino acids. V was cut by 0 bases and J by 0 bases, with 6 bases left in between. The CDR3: CAISESRDSYEQYF. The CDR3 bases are TGTGCCATCAGTGAGTCGAGGGACTCCTACGAGCAGTACTTC.

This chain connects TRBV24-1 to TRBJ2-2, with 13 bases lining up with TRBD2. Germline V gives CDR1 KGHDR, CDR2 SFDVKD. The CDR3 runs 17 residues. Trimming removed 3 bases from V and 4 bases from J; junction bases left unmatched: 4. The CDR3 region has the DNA TGTGCCACCAGTGATCCGCGGACTAGCGGGAGCACCGGGGAGCTGTTTTTT. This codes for CATSDPRTSGSTGELFF.

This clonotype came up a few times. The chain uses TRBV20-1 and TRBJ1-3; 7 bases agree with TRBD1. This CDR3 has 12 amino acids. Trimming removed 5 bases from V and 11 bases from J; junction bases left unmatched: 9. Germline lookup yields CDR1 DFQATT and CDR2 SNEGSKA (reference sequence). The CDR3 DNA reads TGCAGTGCTGGGACAGTCTTATTCGCCATATATTTT. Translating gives CSAGTVLFAIYF.

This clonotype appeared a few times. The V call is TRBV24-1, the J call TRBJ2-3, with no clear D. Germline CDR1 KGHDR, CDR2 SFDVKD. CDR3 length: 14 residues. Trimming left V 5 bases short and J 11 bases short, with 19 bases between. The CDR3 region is CATSVKGSRPLQYF. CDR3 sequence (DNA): TGTGCCACCAGTGTTAAAGGGTCCAGGCCTCTGCAGTATTTT.

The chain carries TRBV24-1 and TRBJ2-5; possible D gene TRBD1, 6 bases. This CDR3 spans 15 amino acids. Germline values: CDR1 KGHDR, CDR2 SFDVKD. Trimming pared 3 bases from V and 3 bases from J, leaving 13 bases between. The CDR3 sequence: CATSDPPGGKETQYF. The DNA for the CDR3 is TGTGCCACCAGTGATCCCCCTGGGGGCAAAGAGACCCAGTACTTC.

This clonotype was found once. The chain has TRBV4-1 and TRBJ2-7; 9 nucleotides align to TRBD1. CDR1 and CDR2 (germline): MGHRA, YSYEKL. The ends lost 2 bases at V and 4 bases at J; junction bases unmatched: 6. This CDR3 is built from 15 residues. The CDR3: CASSQSGTGRYEQYF. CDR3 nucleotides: TGCGCCAGCAGCCAATCCGGGACAGGGAGGTACGAGCAGTACTTC.

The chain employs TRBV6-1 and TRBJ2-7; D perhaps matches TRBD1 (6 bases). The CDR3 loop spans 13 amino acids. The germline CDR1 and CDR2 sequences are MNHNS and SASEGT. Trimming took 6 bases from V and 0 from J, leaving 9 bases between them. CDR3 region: CASRRQDSYEQYF. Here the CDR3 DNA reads TGTGCCAGCAGGAGACAGGACTCCTACGAGCAGTACTTC.

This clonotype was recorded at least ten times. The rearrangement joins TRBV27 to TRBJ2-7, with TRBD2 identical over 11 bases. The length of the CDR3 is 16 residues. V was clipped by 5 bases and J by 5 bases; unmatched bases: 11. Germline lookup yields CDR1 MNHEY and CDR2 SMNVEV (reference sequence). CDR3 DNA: TGTGCCAGCAGTCCCCATAGCGGGGGGGCCTACCACGAGCAGTACTTC. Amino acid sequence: CASSPHSGGAYHEQYF.

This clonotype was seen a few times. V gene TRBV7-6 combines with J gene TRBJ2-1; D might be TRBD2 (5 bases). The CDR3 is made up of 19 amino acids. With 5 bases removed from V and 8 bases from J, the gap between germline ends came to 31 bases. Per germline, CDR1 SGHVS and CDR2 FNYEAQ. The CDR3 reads CASSLPAGGLFSMLDEQFF. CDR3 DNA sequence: TGTGCCAGCAGCCTACCTGCCGGTGGACTTTTTTCGATGTTAGATGAGCAGTTCTTC.

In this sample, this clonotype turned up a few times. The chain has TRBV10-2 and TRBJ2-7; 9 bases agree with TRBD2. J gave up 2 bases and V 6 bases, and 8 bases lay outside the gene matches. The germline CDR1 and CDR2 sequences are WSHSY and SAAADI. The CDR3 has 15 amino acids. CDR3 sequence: CASSRREGGPYEQYF. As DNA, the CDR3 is TGCGCCAGCAGCAGGCGGGAGGGGGGCCCCTACGAGCAGTACTTC.

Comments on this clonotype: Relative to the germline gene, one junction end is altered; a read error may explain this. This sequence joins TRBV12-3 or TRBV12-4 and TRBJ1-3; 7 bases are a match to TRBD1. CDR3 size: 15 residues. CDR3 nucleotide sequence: TGTGCCAGCAACTTGCCGCGGGACAGTGGAGACACCATATATTTT. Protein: CASNLPRDSGDTIYF.

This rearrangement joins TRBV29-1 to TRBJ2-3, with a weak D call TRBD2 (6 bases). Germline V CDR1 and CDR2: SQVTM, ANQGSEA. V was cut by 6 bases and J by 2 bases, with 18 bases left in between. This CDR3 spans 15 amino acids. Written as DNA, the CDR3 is TGCAGCGTCGGGCCCGGGAGTACCCCCACAGATACGCAGTATTTT. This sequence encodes CSVGPGSTPTDTQYF.

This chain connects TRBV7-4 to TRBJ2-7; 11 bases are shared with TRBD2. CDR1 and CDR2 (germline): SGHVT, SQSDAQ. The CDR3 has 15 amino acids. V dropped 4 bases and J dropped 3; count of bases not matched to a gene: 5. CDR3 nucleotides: TGTGCCAGCAGCTGGGCTAGCGGGAGGAACTACGAGCAGTACTTC. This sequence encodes CASSWASGRNYEQYF. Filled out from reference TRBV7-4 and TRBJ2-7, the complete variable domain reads GAGVSQSPRYKVAKRGRDVALRCDSISGHVTLYWYRQTLGQGSEVLTYSQSDAQRDKSGRPSGRFSAERPERSVSTLKIQRTEQGDSAVYLCASSWASGRNYEQYFGPGTRLTVT.

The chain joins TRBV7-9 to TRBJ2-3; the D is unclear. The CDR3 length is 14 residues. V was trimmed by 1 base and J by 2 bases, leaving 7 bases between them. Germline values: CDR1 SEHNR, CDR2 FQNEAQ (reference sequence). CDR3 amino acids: CASSLVRLTDTQYF. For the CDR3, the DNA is TGTGCCAGCAGCTTAGTCAGGCTCACAGATACGCAGTATTTT.

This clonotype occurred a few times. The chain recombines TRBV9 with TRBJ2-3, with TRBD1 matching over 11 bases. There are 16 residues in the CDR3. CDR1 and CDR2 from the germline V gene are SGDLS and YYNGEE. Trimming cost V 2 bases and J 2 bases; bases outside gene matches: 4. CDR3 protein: CASSVDRGPPTDTQYF. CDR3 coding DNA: TGTGCCAGCAGCGTGGACAGGGGGCCCCCCACAGATACGCAGTATTTT. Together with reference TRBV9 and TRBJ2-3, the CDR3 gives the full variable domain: DSGVTQTPKHLITATGQRVTLRCSPRSGDLSVYWYQQSLDQGLQFLIQYYNGEERAKGNILERFSAQQFPDLHSELNLSSLELGDSALYFCASSVDRGPPTDTQYFGPGTRLTVL.

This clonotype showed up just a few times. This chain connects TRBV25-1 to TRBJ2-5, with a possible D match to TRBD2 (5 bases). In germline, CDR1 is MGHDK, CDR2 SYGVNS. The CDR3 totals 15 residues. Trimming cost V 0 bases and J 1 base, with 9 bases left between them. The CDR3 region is CASSEYARVQETQYF. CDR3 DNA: TGTGCCAGCAGTGAATATGCGCGGGTCCAAGAGACCCAGTACTTC.